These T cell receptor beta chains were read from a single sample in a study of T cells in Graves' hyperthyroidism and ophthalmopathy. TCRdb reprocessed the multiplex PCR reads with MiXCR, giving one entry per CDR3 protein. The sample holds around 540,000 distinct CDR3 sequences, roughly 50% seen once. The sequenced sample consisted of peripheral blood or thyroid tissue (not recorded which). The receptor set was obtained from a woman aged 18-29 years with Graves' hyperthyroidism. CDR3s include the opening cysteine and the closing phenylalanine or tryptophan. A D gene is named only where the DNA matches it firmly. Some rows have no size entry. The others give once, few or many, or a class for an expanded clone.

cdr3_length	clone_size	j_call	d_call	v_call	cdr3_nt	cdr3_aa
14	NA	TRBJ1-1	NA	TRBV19	TGTGCCAGTAGTAAGATGGTGTCAAACACTGAAGCTTTCTTT	CASSKMVSNTEAFF
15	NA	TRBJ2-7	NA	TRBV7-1	TGTGCCAGCAGCGCCGCGGGGGCAGGACCCTACGAGCAGTACTTC	CASSAAGAGPYEQYF
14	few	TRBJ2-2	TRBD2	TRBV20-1	TGCAGTGCGCAAGCGGGATCGAACACCGGGGAGCTGTTTTTT	CSAQAGSNTGELFF
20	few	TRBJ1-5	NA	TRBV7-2	TGTGCCAGCAGCTTAGGGTACGGCATGACACAGACCTATAGCAATCAGCCCCAGCATTTT	CASSLGYGMTQTYSNQPQHF
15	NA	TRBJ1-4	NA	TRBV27	TGTGCCAGCAGTTCGATCAGGGGCCCCTTTGAAAAACTGTTTTTT	CASSSIRGPFEKLFF
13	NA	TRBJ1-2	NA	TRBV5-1	TGCGCCAGCAGCTTGGGGGCAGTGGATGGCTACACCTTC	CASSLGAVDGYTF
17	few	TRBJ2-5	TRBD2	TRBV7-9	TGTGCCAGCAGCCAGACATGGACTAGCGGGGGAGGGGAGACCCAGTACTTC	CASSQTWTSGGGETQYF
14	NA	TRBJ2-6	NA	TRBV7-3	TGTGCCTGGTTCGACTACTCTGGGGCCAACGTCCTGACTTTC	CAWFDYSGANVLTF
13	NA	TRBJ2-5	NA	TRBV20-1	TGCAGTGCTAGAGAGGAGTCAGGAGGGACCCAGTACTTC	CSAREESGGTQYF
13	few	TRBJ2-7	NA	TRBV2	TGTGCCAGCAGGGTTCAGGGGGGCTACGAGCAGTACTTC	CASRVQGGYEQYF
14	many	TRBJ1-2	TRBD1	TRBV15	TGTGCCACCAGCAGGCATGGGACAGGAGATGGCTACACCTTC	CATSRHGTGDGYTF
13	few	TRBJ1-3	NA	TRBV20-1	TGCAGTGCCGGGGTCAACTCTGGAAACACCATATATTTT	CSAGVNSGNTIYF
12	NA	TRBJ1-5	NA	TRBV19	TGTGCCAGTCAGGGGCCTGGGTGGCCCCAGCATTTT	CASQGPGWPQHF
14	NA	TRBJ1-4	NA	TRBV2	TGTGCCAGCAGTGATTATGGGACATCCAGTAAACTGTTTTTT	CASSDYGTSSKLFF
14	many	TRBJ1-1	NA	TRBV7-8	TGTGCCAGCAGCTTTGGCAGACAGAACACTGAAGCTTTCTTT	CASSFGRQNTEAFF
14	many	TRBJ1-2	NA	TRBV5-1	TGCGCCAGCAGCTTTGAGGTATCAGACTATGGCTACACCTTC	CASSFEVSDYGYTF
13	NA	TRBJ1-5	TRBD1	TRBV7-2	TGTGCCAGCGAGCGACAGGGTCCTCAGCCCCAGCATTTT	CASERQGPQPQHF
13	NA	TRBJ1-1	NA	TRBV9	TGTGCCAGCAGCACCACAGGGATAGGTGAAGCTTTCTTT	CASSTTGIGEAFF
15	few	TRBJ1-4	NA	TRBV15	TGTGCCACCAGCGGGGGGATCCGTCCCAATGAAAAACTGTTTTTT	CATSGGIRPNEKLFF
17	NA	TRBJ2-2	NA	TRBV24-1	TGTGCCACCAGTGCCGCGGCGGGGACGAGGAACACCGGGGAGCTGTTTTTT	CATSAAAGTRNTGELFF
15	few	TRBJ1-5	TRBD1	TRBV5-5	TGTGCCAGCAGCGCCCGGACAGGGTACGATCAGCCCCAGCATTTT	CASSARTGYDQPQHF
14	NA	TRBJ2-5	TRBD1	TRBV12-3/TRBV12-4	TGTGCTAGTGGTCCATGGACAGGGAGTGAGACCCAGTACTTC	CASGPWTGSETQYF
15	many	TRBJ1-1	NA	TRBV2	TGTGCCAGCAGTCAGGCGGGTTACGGGAACACTGAAGCTTTCTTT	CASSQAGYGNTEAFF
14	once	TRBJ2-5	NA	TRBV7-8	TGTGCCAGCAGCTTAAGTGGGGACCCACTGACCCAGTACTTC	CASSLSGDPLTQYF
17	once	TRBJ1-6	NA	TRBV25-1	TGTGCCAGCAGCCAAGATTGGGACATCTCCTATAATTCACCCCTCCACTTT	CASSQDWDISYNSPLHF
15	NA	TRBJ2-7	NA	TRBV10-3	TGTGCCAGCAGTGAGTCGCCTGGCGTCTCCTACGAGCAGTACTTC	CASSESPGVSYEQYF
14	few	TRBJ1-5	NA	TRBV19	TGTGCCAGTAGTATGGAAGGGAGCAATCAGCCCCAGCATTTT	CASSMEGSNQPQHF
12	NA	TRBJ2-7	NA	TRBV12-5	TGTGCTAGGGGGGATCCGGGGGACGAGCAGTACTTC	CARGDPGDEQYF
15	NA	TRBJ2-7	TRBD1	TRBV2	TGTGCCAGCAGTGGCGCAGGGGGTTATTTTCGGGAGCAGTACTTC	CASSGAGGYFREQYF
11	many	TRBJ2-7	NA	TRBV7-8	TGTGCCAGCAGCCCTCAGGGGGAGCAGTACTTC	CASSPQGEQYF
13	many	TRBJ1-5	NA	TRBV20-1	TGCAGTGCTAGACTACAGGGTGATCAGCCCCAGCATTTT	CSARLQGDQPQHF
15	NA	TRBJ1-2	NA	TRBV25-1	TGTGCCAGCAGTGATCTCCGAGGGGGAACCTATGGCTACACCTTC	CASSDLRGGTYGYTF
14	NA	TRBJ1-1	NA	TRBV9	TGTGCCAGCAGCCAGACAGTTAAGAACACTGAAGCTTTCTTT	CASSQTVKNTEAFF
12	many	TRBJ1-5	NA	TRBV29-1	TGCAGCGTGGAGCAGGAAGGTCAGCCCCAGCATTTT	CSVEQEGQPQHF
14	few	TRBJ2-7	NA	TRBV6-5	TGTGCCAGCAGTTACCTCCCAGGGATCGTCGAGCAGTACTTC	CASSYLPGIVEQYF
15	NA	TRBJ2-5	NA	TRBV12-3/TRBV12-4	TGTGCCAGCAGTTACTTGGGACGGACCCAAGAGACCCAGTACTTC	CASSYLGRTQETQYF
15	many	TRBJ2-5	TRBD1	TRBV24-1	TGTGCCACCAGTGATGACAGGGGTCTTCAAGAGACCCAGTACTTC	CATSDDRGLQETQYF
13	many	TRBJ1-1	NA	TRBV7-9	TGTGCCAGCAGCGCCGGGGGGGGCACTGAAGCTTTCTTT	CASSAGGGTEAFF
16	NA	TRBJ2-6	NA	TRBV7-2	TGCGCCAGCAGCCAAGCCTGGGCTGGCGGGGCCAACGTCCTGACTTTC	CASSQAWAGGANVLTF
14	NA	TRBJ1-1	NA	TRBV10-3	TGTGCCATCAGTCCCCCCTCCCAGGGCACTGAAGCTTTCTTT	CAISPPSQGTEAFF
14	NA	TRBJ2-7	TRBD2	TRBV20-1	TGCAGTGCTCCCGGACTAGCGGGAGGATACGAGCAGTACTTC	CSAPGLAGGYEQYF
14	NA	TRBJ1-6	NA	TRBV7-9	TGTGCCAGCAGCGAAGGGCAGTCGAATTCACCCCTCCACTTT	CASSEGQSNSPLHF
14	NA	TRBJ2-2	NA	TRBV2	TGTGCCAGCAGTGAAGCGGAAAACACCGGGGAGCTGTTTTTT	CASSEAENTGELFF
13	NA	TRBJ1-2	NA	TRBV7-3	TGTGCCAGCAGTTGGACAGCCCTCTATGGCTACACCTTC	CASSWTALYGYTF
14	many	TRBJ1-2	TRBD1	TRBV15	TGTGCCACCAGCAGAACCCCCGGGACAGGGACCTATTACTTC	CATSRTPGTGTYYF
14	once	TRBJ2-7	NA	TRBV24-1	TGTGCCACCAGTGCCCCGGGGGCGCAGGACGAGCAGTACTTC	CATSAPGAQDEQYF